Each of the 9 T cell receptor beta chains below was sequenced from the same sample in a study of OX40 agonist ivuxolimab in advanced cancers. The library was built by means of the immunoSEQ multiplex PCR assay. Sourced from immuneACCESS, this table was stored by TCRdb with only in-frame sequences that have V and J called. A share of the clones is absent; for the studies checked, an unresolved V gene accounts for under half, and the remainder has no known explanation. The sample data list 50,000 to 65,000 clones, and approximately 80% of these were observed just once. The ten largest account for approximately 4.5% of the sample. Specimen: CD4+ or CD8+ T cells sorted from blood, collected in a trial of the OX40 agonist ivuxolimab. These receptors all come from an adult with an advanced solid tumor such as melanoma, head and neck, liver or kidney cancer.

The chain employs TRBV6-1 and TRBJ2-3; D is perhaps TRBD2 (5 bases). The V and J ends lost 7 bases and 6 bases respectively, with 17 bases between them. CDR1 MNHNS and CDR2 SASEGT come from the germline V gene. This CDR3 has 14 amino acids. The CDR3, as DNA: TGTGCCAGCACCCTAAGCGGAGGACTGGATACGCAGTATTTT. It encodes CASTLSGGLDTQYF.

The chain links TRBV19 to TRBJ1-2, with 7 bases identical to TRBD1. This CDR3 comprises 12 residues. Germline V lookup: CDR1 LNHDA, CDR2 SQIVND (reference sequence). The V and J ends lost 5 bases and 4 bases, in that order; junction bases with no gene match: 1. The CDR3 bases are TGTGCCAGTAGTGACAGGGCCTATGGCTACACCTTC. Protein product: CASSDRAYGYTF.

This rearrangement joins TRBV6-5 to TRBJ2-2; D might be TRBD1 (6 bases). Germline CDR1 and CDR2: MNHEY and SVGAGI. The CDR3 is made up of 14 amino acids. The V and J ends lost 9 bases and 6 bases respectively, with 17 bases between them. CDR3 region: CASKEQGGAGELFF. Here the CDR3 DNA reads TGTGCCAGTAAGGAACAGGGTGGAGCCGGGGAGCTGTTTTTT.

This chain uses TRBV5-4 with TRBJ2-2; 9 nucleotides line up with TRBD2. The junction had 6 bases not matched to a gene; V was cut back by 3 bases and J by 3 bases. The CDR3 runs 16 residues. CDR1 and CDR2 (germline): SGHNT, YYREEE (reference sequence). The CDR3: CASSSFLAGYTGELFF. CDR3 coding DNA: TGTGCCAGCAGCTCCTTCCTAGCGGGATACACCGGGGAGCTGTTTTTT.

The chain has TRBV7-9 and TRBJ2-1; TRBD2 aligns across 8 bases. V trimming: 4 bases; J trimming: 15 bases; junction bases outside the gene matches: 14. The CDR3 spans 14 residues. Germline-derived CDR1 and CDR2 are SEHNR and FQNEAQ (reference sequence). The CDR3, as DNA: TGTGCCAGCAGCTCCATCACCCCGGGACTAGTGGGGTTCTTC. It specifies CASSSITPGLVGFF.

The rearrangement links TRBV19 to TRBJ2-2, with a possible D match to TRBD1 (6 bases). The CDR3 has 14 residues. The V end was cut by 4 bases, the J end by 5 bases, with 11 bases between. Germline assignment: CDR1 LNHDA and CDR2 SQIVND (reference sequence). The CDR3 coding sequence is TGTGCCAGTAGTAAGACAGGCAGTACCGGGGAGCTGTTTTTT. It specifies CASSKTGSTGELFF.

V is TRBV10-1 and J is TRBJ1-1, with a weak D call TRBD1 (5 bases). This CDR3 region has 13 residues. The V gene lost 4 bases and the J gene lost 4 bases, with 10 bases spanning the gap. CDR1 and CDR2 (germline): WNHNN, SYGVQD (reference sequence). The CDR3 reads CASSARGTTEAFF. CDR3 DNA: TGCGCCAGCAGTGCTAGAGGGACCACTGAAGCTTTCTTT.

CDR3 in DNA: TGTGCCAGCTCACCACCGGGAGCGGGAGGGACTACCTACGAGCAGTACTTC. Translated, it gives CASSPPGAGGTTYEQYF. The V and J genes are TRBV18 and TRBJ2-7; TRBD2 matches at 10 bases. The CDR3 sequence is 17 residues long. Trimming took 0 bases from V and 2 from J; bases not matched to a gene: 7. Germline V lookup: CDR1 KGHSH, CDR2 LQKENI.

This clone has a single count. This chain uses TRBV30 with TRBJ2-7; D is unresolved. The germline V and J ends were trimmed by 4 bases and 3 bases, with 13 bases remaining between them. Germline assignment: CDR1 GTSNPN and CDR2 SVGIG (reference sequence). This CDR3 region has 13 residues. As DNA, the CDR3 is TGTGCCTGGACCCTAGGGTCGGTCTACGAGCAGTACTTC. The encoded protein is CAWTLGSVYEQYF.